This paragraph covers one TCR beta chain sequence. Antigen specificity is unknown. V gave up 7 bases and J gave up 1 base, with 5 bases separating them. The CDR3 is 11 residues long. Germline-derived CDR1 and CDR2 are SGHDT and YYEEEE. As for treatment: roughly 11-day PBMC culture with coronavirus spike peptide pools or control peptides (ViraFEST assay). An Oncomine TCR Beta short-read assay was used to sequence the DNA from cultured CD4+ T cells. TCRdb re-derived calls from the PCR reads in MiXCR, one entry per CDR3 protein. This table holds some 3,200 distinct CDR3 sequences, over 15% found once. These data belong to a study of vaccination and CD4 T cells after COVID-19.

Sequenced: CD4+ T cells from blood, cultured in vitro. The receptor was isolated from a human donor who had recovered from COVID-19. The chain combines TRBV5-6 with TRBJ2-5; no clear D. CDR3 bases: TGTGCCAGCGAACGCCAAGAGACCCAGTACTTC. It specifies CASERQETQYF.